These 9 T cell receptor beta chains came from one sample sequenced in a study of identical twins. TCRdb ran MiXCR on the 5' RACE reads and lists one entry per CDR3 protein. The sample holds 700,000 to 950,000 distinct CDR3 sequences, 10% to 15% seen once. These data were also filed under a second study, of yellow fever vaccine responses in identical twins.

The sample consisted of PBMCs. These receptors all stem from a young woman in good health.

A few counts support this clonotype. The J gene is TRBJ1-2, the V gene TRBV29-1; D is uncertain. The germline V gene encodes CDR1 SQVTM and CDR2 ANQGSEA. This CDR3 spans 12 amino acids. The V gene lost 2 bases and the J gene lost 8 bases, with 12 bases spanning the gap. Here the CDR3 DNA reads TGCAGCGTTGAATTCTGGGGTGGCGGCTACACCTTC. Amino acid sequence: CSVEFWGGGYTF.

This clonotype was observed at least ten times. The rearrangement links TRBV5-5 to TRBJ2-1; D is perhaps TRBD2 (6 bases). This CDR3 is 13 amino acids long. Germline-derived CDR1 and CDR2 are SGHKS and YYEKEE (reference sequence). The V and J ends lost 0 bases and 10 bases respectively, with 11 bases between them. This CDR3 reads CASSLVEGREQFF. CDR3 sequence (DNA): TGTGCCAGCAGCTTGGTGGAGGGGCGAGAGCAGTTCTTC.

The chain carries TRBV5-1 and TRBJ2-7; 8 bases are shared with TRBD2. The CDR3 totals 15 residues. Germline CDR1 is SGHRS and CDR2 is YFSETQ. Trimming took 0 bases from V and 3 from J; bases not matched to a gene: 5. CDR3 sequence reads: CASSLVDSGVYEQYF. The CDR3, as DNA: TGCGCCAGCAGCTTGGTGGATAGCGGGGTCTACGAGCAGTACTTC. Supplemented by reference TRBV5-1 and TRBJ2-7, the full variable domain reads KAGVTQTPRYLIKTRGQQVTLSCSPISGHRSVSWYQQTPGQGLQFLFEYFSETQRNKGNFPGRFSGRQFSNSRSEMNVSTLELGDSALYLCASSLVDSGVYEQYFGPGTRLTVT.

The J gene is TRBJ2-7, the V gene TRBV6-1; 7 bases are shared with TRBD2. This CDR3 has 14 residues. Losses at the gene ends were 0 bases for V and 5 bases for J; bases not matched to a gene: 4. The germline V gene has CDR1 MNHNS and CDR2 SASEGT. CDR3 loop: CASSEAGGEDEQYV. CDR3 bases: TGTGCCAGCAGTGAAGCGGGAGGGGAGGACGAGCAGTACGTC.

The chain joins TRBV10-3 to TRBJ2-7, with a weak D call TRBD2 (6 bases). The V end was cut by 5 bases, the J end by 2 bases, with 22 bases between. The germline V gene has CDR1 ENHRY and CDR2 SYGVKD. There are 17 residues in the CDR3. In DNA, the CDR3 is TGTGCCATCAGTCCAGTGGGGGTAGCGGAGGGCCCCTACGAGCAGTACTTC. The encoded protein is CAISPVGVAEGPYEQYF.

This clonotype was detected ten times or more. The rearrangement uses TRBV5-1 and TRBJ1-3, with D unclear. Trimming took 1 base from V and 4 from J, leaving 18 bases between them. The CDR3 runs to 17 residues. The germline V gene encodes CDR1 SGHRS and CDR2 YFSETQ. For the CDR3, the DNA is TGCGCCAGCAGCTTGTCATCCCCGGCAACCGGCGGAAACACCATATATTTT. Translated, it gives CASSLSSPATGGNTIYF.

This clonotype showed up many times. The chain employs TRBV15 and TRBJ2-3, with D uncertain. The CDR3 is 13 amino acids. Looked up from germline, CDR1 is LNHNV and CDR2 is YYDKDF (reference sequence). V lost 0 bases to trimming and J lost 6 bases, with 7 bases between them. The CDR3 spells CATSRDLSDTQYF. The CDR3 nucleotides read TGTGCCACCAGCAGAGATCTTTCTGATACGCAGTATTTT. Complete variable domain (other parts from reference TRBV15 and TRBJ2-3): DAMVIQNPRYQVTQFGKPVTLSCSQTLNHNVMYWYQQKSSQAPKLLFHYYDKDFNNEADTPDNFQSRRPNTSFCFLDIRSPGLGDTAMYLCATSRDLSDTQYFGPGTRLTVL.

The CDR3 is CASGIRLTSTDTQYF. CDR3 coding DNA: TGTGCTAGTGGTATACGACTAACTAGCACAGATACGCAGTATTTT. The gene calls are TRBV12-5 and TRBJ2-3; D might be TRBD2 (5 bases). The CDR3 covers 15 residues. Germline V gene lookup returns CDR1 LGHNT and CDR2 FRNRAP. V was cut by 5 bases and J by 0 bases, with 12 bases left in between.

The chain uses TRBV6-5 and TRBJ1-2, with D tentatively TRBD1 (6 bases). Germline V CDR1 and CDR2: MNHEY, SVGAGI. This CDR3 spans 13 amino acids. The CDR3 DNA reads TGTGCAACCTACAGGGTAGCTAACTATGGCTACACCTTC. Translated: CATYRVANYGYTF.